Below, one T cell receptor beta chain is given with its context. The table came from immunoSEQ multiplex PCR; TCRdb's copy has only in-frame clones and leaves some out. The repertoire holds about 370,000 clones, with roughly 90% as singletons. Enrolled through a virtual design, the participants were between roughly 18 and 90 years of age and came from around 25 US areas. The sample originates from a study of blood T cell repertoires in COVID-19. Study-wide background: The United States, Italy and Spain supplied acute and convalescent COVID-19 samples. T cells, B-cell-depleted T cells, or PBMCs provided the cDNA or gDNA that served as material.

The CDR3 is 14 residues long. V was clipped by 3 bases and J by 0 bases, with 10 bases between them. From germline, CDR1 is SGDLS and CDR2 YYNGEE. The chain joins TRBV9 to TRBJ2-7; D remains unclear. The source is a woman aged 40 to 55 who had been exposed to COVID-19. Sequenced: PBMCs or T cells enriched from blood (not recorded which). CDR3 nucleotide sequence: TGTGCCAGCAGCGCTTACTTTAGCTCCTACGAGCAGTACTTC. As protein: CASSAYFSSYEQYF.